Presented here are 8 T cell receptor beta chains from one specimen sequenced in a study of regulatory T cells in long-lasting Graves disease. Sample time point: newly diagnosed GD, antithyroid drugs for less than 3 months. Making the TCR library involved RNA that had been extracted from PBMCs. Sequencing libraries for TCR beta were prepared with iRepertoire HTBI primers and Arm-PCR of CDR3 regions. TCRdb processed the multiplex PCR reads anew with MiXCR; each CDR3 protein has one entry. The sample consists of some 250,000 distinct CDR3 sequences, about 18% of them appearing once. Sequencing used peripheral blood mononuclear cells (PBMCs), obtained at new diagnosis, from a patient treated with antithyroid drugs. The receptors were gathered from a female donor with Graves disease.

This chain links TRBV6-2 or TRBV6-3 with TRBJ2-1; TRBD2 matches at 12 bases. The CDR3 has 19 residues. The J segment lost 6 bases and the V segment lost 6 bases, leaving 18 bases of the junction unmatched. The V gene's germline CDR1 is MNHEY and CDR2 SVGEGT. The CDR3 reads CASRARGFVGLAGFNEQFF. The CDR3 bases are TGTGCCAGCAGAGCCAGGGGGTTCGTAGGACTAGCGGGGTTCAATGAGCAGTTCTTC.

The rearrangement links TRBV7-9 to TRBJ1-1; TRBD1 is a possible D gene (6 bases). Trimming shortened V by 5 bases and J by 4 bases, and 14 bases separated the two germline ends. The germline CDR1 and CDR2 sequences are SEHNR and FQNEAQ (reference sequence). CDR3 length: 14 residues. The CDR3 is CASSPETGATEAFF. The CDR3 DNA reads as TGTGCCAGCAGCCCGGAGACAGGAGCCACTGAAGCTTTCTTT.

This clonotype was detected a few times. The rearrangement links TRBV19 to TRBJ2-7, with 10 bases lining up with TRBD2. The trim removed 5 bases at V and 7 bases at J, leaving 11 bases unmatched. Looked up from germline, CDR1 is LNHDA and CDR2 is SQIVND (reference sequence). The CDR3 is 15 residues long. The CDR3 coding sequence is TGTGCCAGTAGTGCCCGACTAGCGGGCCCCCCAGAGCAGTACTTC. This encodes CASSARLAGPPEQYF. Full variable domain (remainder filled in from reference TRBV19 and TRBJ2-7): DGGITQSPKYLFRKEGQNVTLSCEQNLNHDAMYWYRQDPGQGLRLIYYSQIVNDFQKGDIAEGYSVSREKKESFPLTVTSAQKNPTAFYLCASSARLAGPPEQYFGPGTRLTVT.

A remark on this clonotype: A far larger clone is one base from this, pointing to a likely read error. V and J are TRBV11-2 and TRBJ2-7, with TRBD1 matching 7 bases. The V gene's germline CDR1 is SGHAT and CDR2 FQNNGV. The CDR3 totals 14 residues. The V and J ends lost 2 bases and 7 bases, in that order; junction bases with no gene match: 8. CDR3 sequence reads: CASSLQGVYNEQYF. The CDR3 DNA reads TGTGCCAGCAGCTTACAGGGGGTCTACAATGAGCAGTACTTC.

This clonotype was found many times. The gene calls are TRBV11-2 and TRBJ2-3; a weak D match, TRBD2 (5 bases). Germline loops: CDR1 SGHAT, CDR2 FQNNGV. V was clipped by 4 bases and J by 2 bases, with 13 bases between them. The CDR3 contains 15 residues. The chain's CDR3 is CASSYEGALTDTQYF. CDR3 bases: TGTGCCAGCAGCTACGAGGGCGCACTCACAGATACGCAGTATTTT.

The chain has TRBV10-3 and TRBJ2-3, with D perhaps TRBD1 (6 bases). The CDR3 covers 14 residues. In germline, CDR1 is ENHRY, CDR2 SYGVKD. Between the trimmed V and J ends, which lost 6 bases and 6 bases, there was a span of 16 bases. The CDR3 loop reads CAIRRQAQGDTQYF. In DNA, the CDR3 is TGTGCCATCAGAAGACAGGCCCAAGGGGATACGCAGTATTTT.

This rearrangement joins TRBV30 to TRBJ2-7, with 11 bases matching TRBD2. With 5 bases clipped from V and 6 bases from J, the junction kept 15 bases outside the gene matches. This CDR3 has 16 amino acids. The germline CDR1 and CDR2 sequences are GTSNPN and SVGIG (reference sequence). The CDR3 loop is CAWGTLAGGPWGEQYF. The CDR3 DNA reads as TGTGCCTGGGGTACCTTAGCGGGAGGGCCCTGGGGCGAGCAGTACTTC.

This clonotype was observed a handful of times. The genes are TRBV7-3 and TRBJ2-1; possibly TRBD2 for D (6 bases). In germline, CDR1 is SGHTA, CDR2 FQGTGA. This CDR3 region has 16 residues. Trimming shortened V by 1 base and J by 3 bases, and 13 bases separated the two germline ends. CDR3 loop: CASSLMAGSHYNEQFF. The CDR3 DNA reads TGTGCCAGCAGCTTAATGGCGGGATCGCACTACAATGAGCAGTTCTTC.